Presented here are 15 T cell receptor beta chains from one specimen sequenced in a study of blood T cell repertoires in COVID-19. Clones were read by immunoSEQ multiplex PCR, and TCRdb kept only the in-frame ones, dropping some. The table shows almost 350,000 clones, with approximately 90% occurring only once. The sequencing sample was made of peripheral blood. The receptors stem from a woman aged 55-70 years with COVID-19, enrolled during active disease.

Only one count was recorded for this clone. The CDR3 coding sequence is TGCGCCAGCAGCTTGGGACCTTGGGGGGGCGCATGGACCGGGGAGCTGTTTTTT. Translation: CASSLGPWGGAWTGELFF. This chain joins TRBV5-1 and TRBJ2-2; tentatively, D is TRBD2 (7 bases). The CDR3 has 18 residues. The germline CDR1 and CDR2 sequences are SGHRS and YFSETQ. The germline V and J ends were trimmed by 0 bases and 5 bases, with 20 bases remaining between them.

The chain recombines TRBV15 with TRBJ1-6; weak D call: TRBD1 (5 bases). The CDR3 extends over 15 amino acids. V gave up 1 base and J gave up 6 bases, with 10 bases separating them. The V gene's germline CDR1 is LNHNV and CDR2 YYDKDF (reference sequence). The chain's CDR3 is CATSRGDSRNSPLHF. DNA for the CDR3: TGTGCCACCAGCAGAGGAGACAGCCGTAATTCACCCCTCCACTTT.

The CDR3: CASSKMGGTEAFF. CDR3 bases: TGTGCCAGCAGCAAGATGGGGGGAACTGAAGCTTTCTTT. The chain links TRBV27 to TRBJ1-1; the D gene is possibly TRBD1 (5 bases). CDR1 is MNHEY and CDR2 is SMNVEV in the germline V gene (reference sequence). Trimming cost V 6 bases and J 5 bases, with 13 bases left between them. The CDR3 is made up of 13 amino acids.

The rearrangement joins TRBV5-3 to TRBJ1-2, with 9 bases fitting TRBD1. TRBV5-3 is assigned to the ORF class and has an uncertain function. CDR3 size: 14 residues. V gave up 2 bases and J gave up 7 bases; unmatched junction bases: 6. The DNA of the CDR3 is TGTGCCAGAAGCTTTAGGGACAGGGAAAGTGGCTACACCTTC. Protein: CARSFRDRESGYTF.

A single count supports this clone. This rearrangement joins TRBV19 to TRBJ1-5; D might be TRBD1 (6 bases). The CDR3 consists of 18 residues. The V end was cut by 5 bases, the J end by 1 base, with 21 bases between. CDR1 and CDR2 (germline): LNHDA, SQIVND (reference sequence). CDR3 residues: CASSVAGGGRVSNQPQHF. The DNA for the CDR3 is TGTGCCAGTAGTGTAGCGGGAGGGGGTAGGGTCAGCAATCAGCCCCAGCATTTT.

This clone was seen once. The rearrangement joins TRBV6-5 to TRBJ2-7; 9 bases agree with TRBD2. V lost 2 bases to trimming and J lost 8 bases; unmatched junction nucleotides: 7. CDR3 length: 14 residues. The V gene's germline CDR1 is MNHEY and CDR2 SVGAGI. The CDR3 nucleotides are TGTGCCAGCAGTTACGTTAGCGGGGGACAGAAGCAGTACTTC. This encodes CASSYVSGGQKQYF.

The rearrangement joins TRBV19 to TRBJ1-2, with 10 bases fitting TRBD1. CDR3 length equals 16 residues. From germline, CDR1 is LNHDA and CDR2 SQIVND (reference sequence). The ends lost 7 bases at V and 5 bases at J; junction bases unmatched: 13. Here the CDR3 reads CASIPYGGTGAYGYTF. The CDR3 coding sequence is TGTGCCAGTATTCCTTATGGTGGGACAGGGGCTTATGGCTACACCTTC.

This rearrangement joins TRBV9 to TRBJ1-4; D call uncertain. Germline values: CDR1 SGDLS, CDR2 YYNGEE. The CDR3 extends over 13 amino acids. V dropped 2 bases and J dropped 4 bases, with 6 bases sitting between them. The CDR3 region has the DNA TGTGCCAGCAGCGTGCGGATTAATGAAAAACTGTTTTTT. Its protein product is CASSVRINEKLFF.

The chain recombines TRBV7-9 with TRBJ1-5; 7 bases are a match to TRBD1. This CDR3 spans 15 amino acids. Looked up from germline, CDR1 is SEHNR and CDR2 is FQNEAQ (reference sequence). The V and J ends lost 5 bases and 3 bases, in that order; junction bases with no gene match: 7. The CDR3 bases are TGTGCCAGCAGCCCCGGGACAGACTTCAATCAGCCCCAGCATTTT. Its protein is CASSPGTDFNQPQHF.

The chain uses TRBV5-4 and TRBJ2-1; 8 bases are shared with TRBD2. V dropped 3 bases and J dropped 0; count of bases not matched to a gene: 5. CDR3 size: 16 residues. CDR1 and CDR2 from the germline V gene are SGHNT and YYREEE (reference sequence). The CDR3 region has the DNA TGTGCCAGCAGCTCCTCGGGGGGGGCCTCCTACAATGAGCAGTTCTTC. This codes for CASSSSGGASYNEQFF.

This clone was seen only a few times. V is TRBV7-2 and J is TRBJ1-3, with 7 bases that match TRBD1. CDR3 size: 16 residues. In germline, CDR1 is SGHTA, CDR2 FQGNSA. V was clipped by 4 bases and J by 2 bases; unmatched bases: 8. The DNA for the CDR3 is TGTGCCAGCAGCTCACAAGGACAGGCCCCTGGAAACACCATATATTTT. It yields the protein CASSSQGQAPGNTIYF.

V usage is TRBV30 and J usage is TRBJ1-6; no reliable D call. V was shortened by 2 bases and J by 0 bases, with 11 bases between the two germline ends. Germline-derived CDR1 and CDR2 are GTSNPN and SVGIG (reference sequence). This CDR3 contains 16 residues. As DNA, the CDR3 is TGTGCCTGGAGTATCGGTGGACTCTCCTATAATTCACCCCTCCACTTT. The encoded protein is CAWSIGGLSYNSPLHF. Variable domain in full (rest from reference TRBV30 and TRBJ1-6): SQTIHQWPATLVQPVGSPLSLECTVEGTSNPNLYWYRQAAGRGLQLLFYSVGIGQISSEVPQNLSASRPQDRQFILSSKKLLLSDSGFYLCAWSIGGLSYNSPLHFGNGTRLTVT.

This clone was seen once. The CDR3 DNA follows: TGTGCCAGCAGCTCGAGCTCCTACGAGCAGTACTTC. This sequence encodes CASSSSSYEQYF. The V gene is TRBV7-2, the J gene TRBJ2-7; no firm D call. This CDR3 spans 12 amino acids. The ends were cut back, 4 bases at V and 0 bases at J, with 4 bases in the middle. From germline, CDR1 is SGHTA and CDR2 FQGNSA.

The genes are TRBV9 and TRBJ2-1; weak D call: TRBD2 (6 bases). The CDR3 runs to 16 residues. The V and J ends lost 4 bases and 4 bases respectively, with 18 bases between them. Germline-derived CDR1 and CDR2 are SGDLS and YYNGEE. For the CDR3, the DNA is TGTGCCAGCAGCTCTCGGACTAACCCGATATACAATGAGCAGTTCTTC. This gives the protein CASSSRTNPIYNEQFF.

The rearrangement links TRBV13 to TRBJ2-3; 12 positions match TRBD1. CDR1 is PRHDT and CDR2 is FYEKMQ in the germline V gene (reference sequence). V lost 4 bases, J lost 5 bases, and 7 bases stayed unmatched. The CDR3 spans 16 residues. Written as DNA, the CDR3 is TGTGCCAGCAGCTCACGGGACAGGGGGCATCAAGATACGCAGTATTTT. As protein: CASSSRDRGHQDTQYF.